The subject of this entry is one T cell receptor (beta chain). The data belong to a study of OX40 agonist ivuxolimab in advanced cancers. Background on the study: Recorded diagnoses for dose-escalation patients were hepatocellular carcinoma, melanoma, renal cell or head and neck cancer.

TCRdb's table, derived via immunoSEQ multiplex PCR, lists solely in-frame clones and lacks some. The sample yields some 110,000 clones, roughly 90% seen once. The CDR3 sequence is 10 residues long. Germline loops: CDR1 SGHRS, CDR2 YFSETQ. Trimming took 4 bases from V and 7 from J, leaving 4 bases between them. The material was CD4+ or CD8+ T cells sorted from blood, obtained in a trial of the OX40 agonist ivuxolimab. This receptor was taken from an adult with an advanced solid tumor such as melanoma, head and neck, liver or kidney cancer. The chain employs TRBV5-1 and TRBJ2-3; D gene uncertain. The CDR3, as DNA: TGCGCCAGCAGCGGGAATACGCAGTATTTT. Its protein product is CASSGNTQYF.